This note documents a single T cell receptor (beta chain) sequence. The sample comes from a study of blood T cell repertoires in COVID-19. TCRdb's table, derived via immunoSEQ multiplex PCR, lists solely in-frame clones and lacks some. The sample records 150,000 or so clones, 88% being singletons. Sequenced material: peripheral blood. This sequence originates from a man between 60 and 75 years old with acute or convalescent COVID-19.

CDR3 DNA: TGTGCCACCAGCAGAGATACTGGACAGGGGGAGACCCAGTACTTC. Protein sequence: CATSRDTGQGETQYF. V and J are TRBV15 and TRBJ2-5; the match to TRBD1 covers 9 bases. The CDR3 spans 15 residues. Germline values: CDR1 LNHNV, CDR2 YYDKDF (reference sequence). Losses at the gene ends were 0 bases for V and 5 bases for J; bases not matched to a gene: 4.